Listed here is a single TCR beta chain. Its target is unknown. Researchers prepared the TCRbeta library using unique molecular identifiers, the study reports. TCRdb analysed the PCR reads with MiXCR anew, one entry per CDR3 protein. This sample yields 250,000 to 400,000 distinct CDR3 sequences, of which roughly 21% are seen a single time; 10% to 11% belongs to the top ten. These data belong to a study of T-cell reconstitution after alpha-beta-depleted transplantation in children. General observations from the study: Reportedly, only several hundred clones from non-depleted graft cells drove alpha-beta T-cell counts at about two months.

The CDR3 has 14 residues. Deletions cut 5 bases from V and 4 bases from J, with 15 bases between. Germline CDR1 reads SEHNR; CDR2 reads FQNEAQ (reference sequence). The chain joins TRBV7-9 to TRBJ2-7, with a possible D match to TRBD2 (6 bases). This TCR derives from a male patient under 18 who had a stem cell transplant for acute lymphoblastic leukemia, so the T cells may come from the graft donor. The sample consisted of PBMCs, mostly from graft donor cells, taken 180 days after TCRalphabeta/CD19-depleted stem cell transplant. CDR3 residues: CASSLTRGIYEQYF. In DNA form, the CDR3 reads TGTGCCAGCAGCCTTACCCGGGGGATATACGAGCAGTACTTC.